This T cell receptor beta chain derives from a study of blood T cell repertoires in COVID-19 (dated by TCRdb to about 2020). Some background on the complete study: Samples covering the acute and convalescent phases of COVID-19 were provided by collaborators in the United States, Italy and Spain. Subjects who had been exposed to COVID-19, were actively infected with it, or had recovered from it provided the deeply sampled blood TCRbeta repertoires that made up the dataset. Where HLA class I and class II types were available, the types were taken from metadata supplied by the sample provider, not from assay-based typing. Samples came from the ongoing ImmuneRACE study (first 160 participants) plus 1,254 subjects from 6 global collaborators. A de-identified subject ID, COVID-19 status, age in years and sex were almost always included in the sample metadata. The material from the prospective study consisted of cDNA or gDNA derived from T cells, B-cell-depleted T cells, or PBMCs. The repertoires were made available in a free public database intended to serve as a resource for research on the immune response to SARS-CoV-2.

TCRbeta CDR3 regions were amplified from genomic DNA using the immunoSEQ Assay, a bias-controlled multiplex PCR. For the original study's pipeline: Within the assay, amplification of reference gene primers was used to estimate how many nucleated cells each sample contained. To quantify the absolute abundance of each unique TCRbeta CDR3 rearrangement, sequence reads were collapsed and filtered. For each sample, productive Simpson clonality was calculated as the square root of Simpson's diversity index across productive rearrangements. TCRdb took over this immuneACCESS table, retaining in-frame rearrangements with V and J assigned. Such tables are incomplete; in checked studies, under half of the missing clones stem from an unresolved V gene, and the remainder is unexplained. V and J calls plus clone size are reproduced from that table; the DNA served to infer D and trimming. Recorded for this sample are tens of thousands of clones; more than 80% of them occurred a single time. The ten most abundant clones make up roughly 5% of the sample.

Paper-wide results and their limitations: The amount of clinical and demographic metadata varied by source and participant and was provided uncurated.

Each collaborating institution followed its own protocols to collect whole blood in K2EDTA tubes. For TCRbeta analysis, collaborators shipped samples in one of three forms: frozen whole blood, isolated PBMCs, or DNA extracted from either of those sample types. This clone turned up a few times. This clone's antigen is unknown. No clone much larger than this one lies a single base away; base qualities are absent. The sample was peripheral blood. The sequence was collected from a man at least 80 years old with acute or convalescent COVID-19.

The nucleotide sequence is TGTGCCAGCAGTTACTCGGCCGGGACCTACGAGCAGTACTTC. Translated, this gives CASSYSAGTYEQYF. This chain is built from TRBV6-5 and TRBJ2-7, with TRBD2 as a weak D call on 5 bases. The germline V gene gives CDR1 as MNHEY and CDR2 as SVGAGI. From cysteine to phenylalanine, the CDR3 is 14 amino acids long. The DNA shown is the 42-base CDR3, in frame from base 1. V and J are truncated by 0 bases and 2 bases respectively, leaving an intervening sequence of 8 bases.